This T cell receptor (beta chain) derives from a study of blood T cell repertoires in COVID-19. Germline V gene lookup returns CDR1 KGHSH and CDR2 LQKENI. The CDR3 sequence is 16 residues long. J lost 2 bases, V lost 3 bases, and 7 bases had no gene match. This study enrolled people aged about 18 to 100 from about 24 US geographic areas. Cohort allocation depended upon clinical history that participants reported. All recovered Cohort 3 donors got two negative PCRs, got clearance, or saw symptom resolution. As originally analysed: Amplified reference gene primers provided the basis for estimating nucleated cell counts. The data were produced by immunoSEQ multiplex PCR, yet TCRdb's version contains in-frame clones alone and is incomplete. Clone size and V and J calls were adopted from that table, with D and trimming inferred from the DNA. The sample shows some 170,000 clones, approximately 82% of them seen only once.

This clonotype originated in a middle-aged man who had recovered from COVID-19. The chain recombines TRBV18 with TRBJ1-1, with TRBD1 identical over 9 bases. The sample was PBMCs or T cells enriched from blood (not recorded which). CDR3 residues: CASSPRQGGKNTEAFF. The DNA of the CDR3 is TGTGCCAGCTCACCCAGACAGGGGGGGAAAAACACTGAAGCTTTCTTT.